This T cell receptor beta chain was retrieved from a study of tumor-infiltrating lymphocytes in primary liver carcinoma. The wider study: About 3.5 to 8 million productive TCRbeta reads were obtained from the samples, with similar numbers across tissue types.

In the case of this clonotype: The germline gene is not matched at one end of the junction; a read error may be the cause.

Unsorted bulk tissue, roughly 20-32 mg of it, served as the source for co-extraction of RNA and DNA. Cases comprised patients with primary liver carcinoma who received surgical resection. A primer in the constant region served to generate TCR beta cDNA from roughly 520 ng of total RNA. Construction of TCR beta libraries relied on three successive nested multiplex PCR rounds employing slightly modified ARM-PCR. Running 10 cycles apiece, the first two PCR rounds relied on TRBV1-TRBV30 forward primers together with a C-beta reverse primer. TCRdb ran MiXCR on the multiplex PCR reads and lists one entry per CDR3 protein. The sample shows about 78,000 distinct CDR3 sequences, 70% to 80% of them seen only once. CDR1 and CDR2 (germline): SGHVS, FQNEAQ. The CDR3 runs to 15 residues.

This rearrangement joins TRBV7-8 to TRBJ2-7; 7 bases agree with TRBD2. The source of this sequence is a woman aged 60 to 75 with primary liver carcinoma and hepatitis B virus infection. Sequencing used liver tumor tissue from sampling region 4. As to subset: tumor region T4, right-lateral pole. The CDR3: CTSQTAASGSYQQYF. As DNA, the CDR3 is TGTACCAGTCAAACGGCGGCTAGCGGTTCCTACCAGCAGTACTTC.